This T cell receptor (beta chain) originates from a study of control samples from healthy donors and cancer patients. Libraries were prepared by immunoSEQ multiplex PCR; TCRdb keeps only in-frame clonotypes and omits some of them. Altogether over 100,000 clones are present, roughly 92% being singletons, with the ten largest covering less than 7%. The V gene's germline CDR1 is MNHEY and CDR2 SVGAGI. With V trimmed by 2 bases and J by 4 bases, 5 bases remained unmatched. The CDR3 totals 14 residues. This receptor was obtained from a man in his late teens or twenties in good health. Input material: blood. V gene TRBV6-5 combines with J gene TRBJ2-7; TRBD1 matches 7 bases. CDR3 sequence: CASSYRGRGYEQYF. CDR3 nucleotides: TGTGCCAGCAGTTACAGGGGGCGCGGGTACGAGCAGTACTTC.